A single sample is the source of the 26 T cell receptor beta chains below, sequenced in a study of CD8+ T cells in alopecia areata. Following extraction, RNA underwent reverse transcription to cDNA, which served as the sequencing template. The protocol was immunoSEQ multiplex PCR, while the TCRdb copy is restricted to in-frame clones and leaves out a portion. Counted here are 90,000 to 130,000 clones, around 50% occurring once; the ten biggest clones make up roughly an eighth. Regarding treatment: oral pan-JAK inhibitor, 5-10 mg twice daily. The material sequenced was CD8+ T cells sorted from blood, taken at week 24, from a patient treated with tofacitinib. These receptors were taken from a human donor with alopecia areata.

CDR3 sequence reads: CASSSPTGGDEKLFF. CDR3 coding DNA: TGTGCCAGCAGCTCGCCGACAGGGGGGGATGAAAAACTGTTTTTT. V gene TRBV7-8 combines with J gene TRBJ1-4; TRBD1 agrees at 9 bases. This CDR3 has 15 residues. Germline CDR1 and CDR2: SGHVS and FQNEAQ. The V gene end was trimmed by 4 bases and the J gene end by 6 bases; junction bases not matched to a gene: 6.

The chain joins TRBV6-4 to TRBJ2-1; 12 bases line up with TRBD2. The germline V gene has CDR1 MRHNA and CDR2 SNTAGT. The V and J ends lost 2 bases and 7 bases, in that order; junction bases with no gene match: 0. The CDR3 runs to 14 residues. Here the CDR3 DNA reads TGTGCCAGCAGTGACACTAGCGGGGGGAATGAGCAGTTCTTC. Translation: CASSDTSGGNEQFF.

This clone appeared a few times. This chain uses TRBV7-8 with TRBJ2-5, with 9 bases that match TRBD2. CDR3 length equals 17 residues. V lost 1 base, J lost 5 bases, and 11 bases stayed unmatched. In germline, CDR1 is SGHVS, CDR2 FQNEAQ. The CDR3 DNA is TGTGCCAGCAGCTTAGTTTTTGCGGGGGGGCCTCTTGAGACCCAGTACTTC. Translating gives CASSLVFAGGPLETQYF.

V gene TRBV5-1 combines with J gene TRBJ2-3; 11 bases map to TRBD2. This CDR3 has 16 amino acids. The germline V gene has CDR1 SGHRS and CDR2 YFSETQ. J was trimmed by 4 bases and V by 0 bases; bases with no gene match: 4. The CDR3: CASSLVAGGPADTQYF. The CDR3 DNA sequence: TGCGCCAGCAGCTTGGTAGCGGGGGGGCCAGCAGATACGCAGTATTTT.

A few counts support this clone. The rearrangement links TRBV19 to TRBJ1-5; 10 positions match TRBD1. V shed 10 bases and J 6 bases; nucleotides not matched to a gene: 9. Germline V gene sequence: CDR1 LNHDA, CDR2 SQIVND (reference sequence). The CDR3 covers 14 residues. In nucleotides, the CDR3 is TGTGCCATAGACGGGACAGGGGAAGCTCAGCCCCAGCATTTT. Amino acid sequence: CAIDGTGEAQPQHF.

This chain links TRBV2 with TRBJ2-2; D is uncertain. Trimming removed 10 bases from V and 7 bases from J, with 19 bases in between. CDR3 length: 14 residues. Germline V gene sequence: CDR1 SNHLY, CDR2 FYNNEI. The CDR3 is CAKRAEYSSGELFF. In DNA form, the CDR3 reads TGTGCCAAAAGGGCTGAGTATTCAAGCGGGGAGCTGTTTTTT. Together with reference TRBV2 and TRBJ2-2, the CDR3 gives the full variable domain: EPEVTQTPSHQVTQMGQEVILRCVPISNHLYFYWYRQILGQKVEFLVSFYNNEISEKSEIFDDQFSVERPDGSNFTLKIRSTKLEDSAMYFCAKRAEYSSGELFFGEGSRLTVL.

This clone was seen only a few times. Additional DNA sequences in this sample encode the identical CDR3. The chain has TRBV4-2 and TRBJ2-3, with 10 bases matching TRBD2. The CDR3 runs to 16 residues. The J segment lost 4 bases and the V segment lost 0 bases, leaving 4 bases of the junction unmatched. Looked up from germline, CDR1 is LGHNA and CDR2 is YNFKEQ. CDR3 bases: TGTGCCAGCAGCCAAGAGGCTAGCGGGGGCGCAGATACGCAGTATTTT. Translating it yields CASSQEASGGADTQYF.

The rearrangement links TRBV11-1 to TRBJ2-7; no clear D. The germline CDR1 and CDR2 sequences are SGHAT and FQDESV (reference sequence). The CDR3 consists of 13 residues. The V and J ends lost 4 bases and 3 bases respectively, with 10 bases between them. CDR3 bases: TGTGCCAGCAGCTCGAGGCGCAGCTACGAGCAGTACTTC. Amino acids: CASSSRRSYEQYF.

The chain combines TRBV5-1 with TRBJ2-5; maybe TRBD1 (6 bases). V was pared by 4 bases and J by 5 bases, with 18 bases between. CDR1 SGHRS and CDR2 YFSETQ come from the germline V gene. CDR3 length: 15 residues. The CDR3: CASSPWVTGQETQYF. CDR3 coding DNA: TGCGCCAGCAGCCCCTGGGTAACAGGGCAGGAGACCCAGTACTTC.

The chain combines TRBV29-1 with TRBJ2-2, with TRBD2 as a possible D gene (6 bases). The CDR3 runs to 12 residues. CDR1 and CDR2 from the germline V gene are SQVTM and ANQGSEA. V was cut by 6 bases and J by 4 bases, with 9 bases left in between. CDR3 residues: CSVLGGTGELFF. The CDR3 region has the DNA TGCAGCGTCTTGGGGGGCACCGGGGAGCTGTTTTTT.

This clone came up a few times. J is TRBJ2-2 and V is TRBV29-1; 7 bases fit TRBD1. Germline trimming cut 7 bases from V and 0 bases from J; bases unmatched to any gene: 8. CDR1 is SQVTM, CDR2 ANQGSEA, per germline. The CDR3 totals 15 residues. As DNA, the CDR3 is TGCAGCGCGGACAGGACCCTAGCGAACACCGGGGAGCTGTTTTTT. Protein: CSADRTLANTGELFF.

The chain combines TRBV7-2 with TRBJ1-2, with 8 bases that match TRBD1. This CDR3 contains 14 residues. Germline V gene data show CDR1 as SGHTA and CDR2 as FQGNSA. V shed 4 bases, J shed 8 bases, and the junction held 9 bases outside the gene matches. For the CDR3, the DNA is TGTGCCAGCAGCTCACCCGGACAGGGCCGCGGCTACACCTTC. Its protein is CASSSPGQGRGYTF.

The CDR3 sequence is CASSQDRRNNSPLHF. The CDR3 coding sequence is TGTGCCAGCAGCCAAGATAGGAGGAATAATTCACCCCTCCACTTT. This chain connects TRBV14 to TRBJ1-6; D is unclear. There are 15 residues in the CDR3. Germline lookup yields CDR1 SGHDN and CDR2 FVKESK. The V end lost 0 bases, the J end lost 5 bases, and 8 bases lay between the germline ends.

The genes are TRBV2 and TRBJ1-1; no firm D call. CDR1 is SNHLY and CDR2 is FYNNEI in the germline V gene. The CDR3 extends over 14 amino acids. V was clipped by 0 bases and J by 3 bases, with 8 bases between them. The chain's CDR3 is CASSEAPQDTEAFF. Written as DNA, the CDR3 is TGTGCCAGCAGTGAAGCGCCCCAGGACACTGAAGCTTTCTTT.

This clone was detected only a few times. The V gene is TRBV9, the J gene TRBJ2-7; 7 bases fit TRBD2. The V gene's germline CDR1 is SGDLS and CDR2 YYNGEE. J was trimmed by 2 bases and V by 3 bases; bases with no gene match: 8. CDR3 length equals 15 residues. The CDR3 sequence: CASSEGGTVAYEQYF. The CDR3 DNA follows: TGTGCCAGCAGCGAGGGAGGGACGGTGGCCTACGAGCAGTACTTC.

J is TRBJ1-3 and V is TRBV15; a weak D match, TRBD1 (5 bases). V was shortened by 1 base and J by 4 bases, with 8 bases between the two germline ends. CDR1 and CDR2 (germline): LNHNV, YYDKDF (reference sequence). The CDR3 loop spans 14 amino acids. This CDR3 reads CATSRGGEGNTIYF. Here the CDR3 DNA reads TGTGCCACCAGCAGAGGAGGGGAGGGAAACACCATATATTTT.

V is TRBV5-1 and J is TRBJ2-3, with 11 nucleotides matching TRBD2. Germline assignment: CDR1 SGHRS and CDR2 YFSETQ. V lost 1 base to trimming and J lost 4 bases; unmatched junction nucleotides: 2. This CDR3 spans 15 amino acids. The CDR3 loop reads CASSLLLAGADTQYF. Here the CDR3 DNA reads TGCGCCAGCAGCTTGTTACTAGCGGGGGCAGATACGCAGTATTTT.

The chain recombines TRBV7-9 with TRBJ2-1, with TRBD1 matching over 7 bases. The V gene end was trimmed by 2 bases and the J gene end by 2 bases; junction bases not matched to a gene: 3. Germline CDR1 and CDR2: SEHNR and FQNEAQ (reference sequence). The CDR3 totals 15 residues. The CDR3 spells CASSLTGDAYNEQFF. The CDR3 DNA follows: TGTGCCAGCAGCTTAACAGGGGATGCCTACAATGAGCAGTTCTTC. Full variable domain (rest looked up from reference TRBV7-9 and TRBJ2-1): DTGVSQNPRHKITKRGQNVTFRCDPISEHNRLYWYRQTLGQGPEFLTYFQNEAQLEKSRLLSDRFSAERPKGSFSTLEIQRTEQGDSAMYLCASSLTGDAYNEQFFGPGTRLTVL.

The chain uses TRBV5-6 and TRBJ1-2, with D possibly TRBD1 on 6 matching bases. Germline CDR1 reads SGHDT; CDR2 reads YYEEEE. V dropped 0 bases and J dropped 13 bases, with 13 bases sitting between them. The CDR3 has 12 amino acids. The CDR3 sequence is CASSLVPGELTF. In DNA form, the CDR3 reads TGTGCCAGCAGCTTGGTCCCAGGGGAGCTCACCTTC.

This chain connects TRBV9 to TRBJ2-5; possibly TRBD1 for D (6 bases). Germline CDR1 SGDLS, CDR2 YYNGEE. Trimming stripped 0 bases from V and 1 base from J, with 16 bases between. The CDR3 spans 17 residues. CDR3 coding DNA: TGTGCCAGCAGCGTAGAGGGGTTTGAACAGGGCCAAGAGACCCAGTACTTC. This translates into CASSVEGFEQGQETQYF.

This clone rates as medium-sized (0.01 to 0.1%). The chain joins TRBV6-4 to TRBJ2-2, with a tentative D call TRBD1 (6 bases). The V end lost 0 bases, the J end lost 1 base, and 6 bases lay between the germline ends. The CDR3 runs 15 residues. Germline-derived CDR1 and CDR2 are MRHNA and SNTAGT. The CDR3: CASSDSTGNTGELFF. The DNA of the CDR3 is TGTGCCAGCAGTGACTCGACAGGGAACACCGGGGAGCTGTTTTTT.

The genes are TRBV30 and TRBJ1-1, with 7 nucleotides matching TRBD1. The length of the CDR3 is 13 residues. After removal of 4 bases from V and 4 bases from J, the junction contained 6 bases not matched to a gene. Germline V CDR1 and CDR2: GTSNPN, SVGIG (reference sequence). CDR3 in DNA: TGTGCCTGGAATAGGGGGCCTGCCACTGAAGCTTTCTTT. Protein sequence: CAWNRGPATEAFF.

The V call is TRBV4-1, the J call TRBJ1-1; D unclear. This CDR3 spans 15 amino acids. V was cut by 4 bases and J by 0 bases, with 12 bases left in between. Germline assignment: CDR1 MGHRA and CDR2 YSYEKL. In DNA form, the CDR3 reads TGCGCCAGCAGCCGATCGGGTCCTCTGAACACTGAAGCTTTCTTT. Its translation is CASSRSGPLNTEAFF.

The rearrangement links TRBV14 to TRBJ2-1; 14 bases are shared with TRBD2. The CDR3 is made up of 20 amino acids. Per germline, CDR1 SGHDN and CDR2 FVKESK. V dropped 0 bases and J dropped 10; count of bases not matched to a gene: 17. CDR3 in amino acids: CASSQDRLAGGLPNIREQFF. As DNA, the CDR3 is TGTGCCAGCAGCCAAGACCGACTAGCGGGGGGGCTTCCCAACATTCGCGAGCAGTTCTTC. Variable domain in full (rest from reference TRBV14 and TRBJ2-1): EAGVTQFPSHSVIEKGQTVTLRCDPISGHDNLYWYRRVMGKEIKFLLHFVKESKQDESGMPNNRFLAERTGGTYSTLKVQPAELEDSGVYFCASSQDRLAGGLPNIREQFFGPGTRLTVL.

The J gene is TRBJ2-7, the V gene TRBV27; 7 bases line up with TRBD2. This CDR3 has 14 residues. Trimming at V came to 2 bases and at J to 6 bases, leaving 7 bases not matched to a gene. From germline, CDR1 is MNHEY and CDR2 SMNVEV (reference sequence). In DNA, the CDR3 is TGTGCCAGCAGTTTAAATACGCGGGGGAGCGAGCAGTACTTC. Protein sequence: CASSLNTRGSEQYF.

The sample holds one count of this clone. V is TRBV27 and J is TRBJ2-3; D is possibly TRBD1 (5 bases). Germline lookup yields CDR1 MNHEY and CDR2 SMNVEV (reference sequence). Trimming took off 0 bases at V and 2 bases at J, with 12 bases between the two ends. This CDR3 has 16 residues. The CDR3 nucleotides read TGTGCCAGCAGTTTATCATCCAGGGCATACACAGATACGCAGTATTTT. It yields the protein CASSLSSRAYTDTQYF.